This paragraph reports one T cell receptor beta chain. What was amplified from RNA transcripts were TCR beta CDR3 regions. The study used the HTBI primer set for a first-round RT-PCR of the TCR CDR3. TCRdb ran MiXCR on the multiplex PCR reads and lists one entry per CDR3 protein. The data show under 300,000 distinct CDR3 sequences, 15% seen once. The data belong to a study of T cells in Graves' hyperthyroidism and ophthalmopathy. Study-level background: Pretreatment peripheral blood was obtained at initial diagnosis.

The CDR3 has 14 amino acids. Germline V gene sequence: CDR1 SNHLY, CDR2 FYNNEI. Between the trimmed V and J ends, which lost 3 bases and 2 bases, there was a span of 8 bases. Input material: blood. The V call is TRBV2, the J call TRBJ1-3; maybe TRBD1 (6 bases). The receptor was derived from a woman aged 45-65 years with Graves' hyperthyroidism that later progressed to Graves' ophthalmopathy. In DNA, the CDR3 is TGTGCCAGCAGTGACAGGGGTCCTGGAAACACCATATATTTT. This encodes CASSDRGPGNTIYF.